These T cell receptor beta chains were read from a single sample in a study of T cell responses to AZD1222 COVID-19 vaccine. TCRdb keeps only in-frame clones here, not all; method: immunoSEQ multiplex PCR. The table records 95,000 to 150,000 clones, around 90% of them present only once. The material sequenced was peripheral blood, taken on day 0 of AZD1222 vaccination. Every receptor here comes from an adult in good health. CDR3s include the opening cysteine and the closing phenylalanine or tryptophan. The D gene is left open where the match is weak. Size is omitted from some rows. Given values are once, few, many or a class for expanded clones.

TRBD1,TRBJ1-1,TRBV14,-,CASSQVRTGEAFF,TGTGCCAGCAGCCAAGTTCGGACAGGGGAAGCTTTCTTT
TRBD1,TRBJ1-1,TRBV4-1,-,CASSLKPPGQRNTEAFF,TGCGCCAGCAGCCTAAAACCACCGGGACAGAGGAACACTGAAGCTTTCTTT
TRBD1,TRBJ1-2,TRBV5-5,-,CASSADRVSYTF,TGTGCCAGCAGCGCGGACAGGGTGTCTTACACCTTC
-,TRBJ1-2,TRBV9,-,CASSVDEGTNYGYTF,TGTGCCAGCAGCGTAGACGAGGGAACTAACTATGGCTACACCTTC
TRBD1,TRBJ1-2,TRBV6-5,-,CASSSQQGIGGYTF,TGTGCCAGCAGTTCCCAACAGGGGATTGGAGGCTACACCTTC
-,TRBJ1-2,TRBV20-1,-,CSAREGYGYTF,TGCAGTGCTAGAGAAGGTTATGGCTACACCTTC
-,TRBJ2-2,TRBV7-9,-,CASSSGVGTGELFF,TGTGCCAGCAGCTCGGGGGTTGGCACCGGGGAGCTGTTTTTT
-,TRBJ1-2,TRBV10-3,-,CATRRGRDDYGYTF,TGTGCCACCAGGCGGGGGCGCGACGACTATGGCTACACCTTC
-,TRBJ1-1,TRBV5-5,-,CASSRGLLNLRNTEAFF,TGTGCCAGCAGCCGAGGACTCCTAAACCTTCGGAACACTGAAGCTTTCTTT
TRBD1,TRBJ1-3,TRBV4-3,-,CASSQDPTGETGNTIYF,TGCGCCAGCAGCCAAGATCCGACAGGGGAAACTGGAAACACCATATATTTT
-,TRBJ2-2,TRBV27,-,CASSLSLAGELFF,TGTGCCAGCAGTTTATCTTTGGCCGGGGAGCTGTTTTTT
-,TRBJ1-1,TRBV19,-,CASSQGLTEAFF,TGTGCCAGTAGTCAAGGCCTAACTGAAGCTTTCTTT
-,TRBJ1-2,TRBV18,-,CASSPSLGGSAGYTF,TGTGCCAGCTCACCTTCCCTCGGGGGTTCAGCAGGCTACACCTTC
TRBD2,TRBJ2-1,TRBV3-1/TRBV3-2,-,CASNPGTSIFEQFF,TGTGCCAGCAATCCCGGGACTAGTATTTTTGAGCAGTTCTTC
TRBD1,TRBJ1-4,TRBV5-1,-,CASTYGGQGPKNEKLFF,TGCGCCAGCACGTACGGGGGACAGGGCCCGAAAAATGAAAAACTGTTTTTT
-,TRBJ1-1,TRBV4-1,few,CASSQEVGPGGAFF,TGCGCCAGCAGCCAAGAAGTTGGCCCCGGTGGAGCTTTCTTT
-,TRBJ1-3,TRBV7-8,-,CASSHDRVSGNTIYF,TGTGCCAGCAGCCATGACAGAGTATCTGGAAACACCATATATTTT
-,TRBJ1-1,TRBV18,-,CASSPQGGTTEAFF,TGTGCCAGCTCACCACAGGGGGGGACCACTGAAGCTTTCTTT
TRBD1,TRBJ1-2,TRBV4-1,-,CASSQGRGTGGRNGYTF,TGCGCCAGCAGCCAAGGAAGAGGGACAGGGGGCAGGAATGGCTACACCTTC
TRBD1,TRBJ2-7,TRBV29-1,-,CSVLYQGVTYEQYF,TGCAGCGTTCTGTATCAGGGGGTGACCTACGAGCAGTACTTC
-,TRBJ1-4,TRBV2,-,CASSDRGPTSVLVFF,TGTGCCAGCAGTGACCGGGGACCGACAAGCGTCTTGGTGTTTTTT
TRBD2,TRBJ2-3,TRBV19,-,CASSPGLYTDTQYF,TGTGCCAGTAGCCCGGGACTATACACAGATACGCAGTATTTT
TRBD1,TRBJ1-5,TRBV5-6,once,CASSSSTGGNYQPQHF,TGTGCCAGCAGCTCCTCGACAGGGGGTAATTACCAGCCCCAGCATTTT
-,TRBJ1-6,TRBV19,-,CASSMPTGSYNSPLHF,TGTGCCAGTAGTATGCCGACAGGCTCCTATAATTCACCCCTCCACTTT
-,TRBJ2-2,TRBV15,-,CATSRGDLGTENTGELFF,TGTGCCACCAGCAGAGGGGACCTGGGGACGGAGAACACCGGGGAGCTGTTTTTT
TRBD2,TRBJ2-1,TRBV19,-,CASSIVRSYGTSFNNEQFF,TGTGCCAGTAGTATAGTCCGCTCTTACGGGACTAGCTTTAACAATGAGCAGTTCTTC
-,TRBJ2-2,TRBV15,-,CATSNTGELFF,TGTGCCACCAGCAACACCGGGGAGCTGTTTTTT
TRBD1,TRBJ1-2,TRBV3-1/TRBV3-2,-,CASSTPHLGQALGYGYTF,TGTGCCAGCAGCACGCCCCACTTAGGACAGGCCCTAGGTTATGGCTACACCTTC
-,TRBJ1-2,TRBV6-5,few,CALNQVLNYGYTF,TGTGCACTCAACCAGGTATTAAACTATGGCTACACCTTC
-,TRBJ1-5,TRBV27,-,CASSSQGRNQPQHF,TGTGCCAGCAGTTCCCAGGGGCGCAATCAGCCCCAGCATTTT
TRBD1,TRBJ2-1,TRBV15,-,CATSGIGQGRYNEQFF,TGTGCCACCAGCGGCATCGGACAGGGTCGCTACAATGAGCAGTTCTTC
-,TRBJ1-1,TRBV3-1/TRBV3-2,-,CASSPRDGHTEAFF,TGTGCCAGCAGCCCTAGGGATGGTCACACTGAAGCTTTCTTT
-,TRBJ2-7,TRBV10-3,-,CAISEAGQSYEQYF,TGTGCCATCAGTGAGGCGGGACAGTCCTACGAGCAGTACTTC
-,TRBJ2-5,TRBV4-2,-,CASSQRLGETQYF,TGTGCCAGCAGCCAACGACTCGGGGAGACCCAGTACTTC
-,TRBJ1-6,TRBV30,-,CAWSPPRRPLHF,TGTGCCTGGAGTCCCCCCCGGAGGCCCCTCCACTTT
-,TRBJ1-4,TRBV7-9,-,CASSFGQQESEKLFF,TGTGCCAGCAGCTTTGGACAGCAGGAAAGTGAAAAACTGTTTTTT
TRBD1,TRBJ1-5,TRBV4-1,-,CASSRGLQGTNQPQHF,TGCGCCAGCAGCCGGGGCCTACAGGGGACCAATCAGCCCCAGCATTTT
-,TRBJ1-6,TRBV6-5,-,CASTGTPGVSLHF,TGTGCCAGCACCGGGACTCCCGGCGTGTCCCTCCACTTT
-,TRBJ2-3,TRBV6-5,-,CASSQEGTDTQYF,TGTGCCAGCAGCCAGGAGGGCACAGATACGCAGTATTTT
-,TRBJ1-5,TRBV3-1/TRBV3-2,once,CASSSDGRQPQHF,TGTGCCAGCAGTTCCGACGGACGTCAGCCCCAGCATTTT
-,TRBJ2-1,TRBV5-1,-,CASSLQSGYNEQFF,TGCGCCAGCAGCCTCCAGAGCGGCTACAATGAGCAGTTCTTC